Each of the 3 T cell receptor beta chains below was sequenced from the same sample in a study of blood T cell repertoires in COVID-19. Sequencing was performed with immunoSEQ multiplex PCR; in TCRdb, only in-frame clones are kept and a portion is missing. The sample lists roughly 350,000 clones; more than 75% were seen once. Sequenced input: peripheral blood. These receptor sequences come from a woman younger than 30 who had recovered from COVID-19.

Here the CDR3 reads CASSQDHRGGNSPLHF. CDR3 DNA sequence: TGCGCCAGCAGCCAAGATCATAGGGGGGGGAATTCACCCCTCCACTTT. V usage is TRBV4-1 and J usage is TRBJ1-6; D perhaps matches TRBD1 (6 bases). Trimming pared 0 bases from V and 7 bases from J, leaving 13 bases between. Germline V gene data show CDR1 as MGHRA and CDR2 as YSYEKL. This CDR3 is 16 amino acids long.

This chain connects TRBV10-3 to TRBJ2-3; 8 nucleotides match TRBD1. Germline V CDR1 and CDR2: ENHRY, SYGVKD. V gave up 0 bases and J gave up 2 bases; unmatched junction bases: 4. This CDR3 has 16 amino acids. The chain's CDR3 is CAISESRQGNTDTQYF. In nucleotides, the CDR3 is TGTGCCATCAGTGAGTCACGACAGGGGAACACAGATACGCAGTATTTT.

This clone was seen once. The chain carries TRBV4-1 and TRBJ2-1; TRBD2 matches at 8 bases. The CDR3 covers 22 residues. J was trimmed by 3 bases and V by 3 bases; bases with no gene match: 25. Germline loops: CDR1 MGHRA, CDR2 YSYEKL. In nucleotides, the CDR3 is TGCGCCAGCAGCCAGAGGGATCCCGGGACTAGATCTTATACGGGGGGCTACAATGAGCAGTTCTTC. This gives the protein CASSQRDPGTRSYTGGYNEQFF.